These 17 T cell receptor beta chains were sequenced from one sample in a study of blood T cell repertoires in COVID-19. Assay: immunoSEQ multiplex PCR; the TCRdb copy retains only in-frame clones and omits some. The sample lists approximately 210,000 clones; around four fifths were seen once. Material: peripheral blood. All receptors derive from a human donor in a cohort sampled during active COVID-19.

The J gene is TRBJ1-6, the V gene TRBV6-5, with 8 nucleotides matching TRBD1. V shed 5 bases, J shed 5 bases, and the junction held 5 bases outside the gene matches. CDR3 length: 15 amino acids. CDR1 is MNHEY, CDR2 SVGAGI, per germline. The CDR3 loop is CASSRTGSDNSPLHF. In DNA, the CDR3 is TGTGCCAGCAGTAGGACAGGGTCGGATAATTCACCCCTCCACTTT.

The chain couples TRBV30 to TRBJ1-5; TRBD1 might be the D (6 bases). V lost 1 base and J 7 bases, leaving 14 bases between the germline ends. The CDR3 sequence is 14 residues long. Germline CDR1 is GTSNPN and CDR2 is SVGIG (reference sequence). The CDR3 DNA reads as TGTGCCTGGAGTGCGACAGGATCCGGGCAGCCCCAGCATTTT. Its protein product is CAWSATGSGQPQHF.

J is TRBJ2-5 and V is TRBV19; tentatively, D is TRBD2 (7 bases). V lost 3 bases and J 5 bases, leaving 10 bases between the germline ends. The CDR3 has 13 residues. In germline, CDR1 is LNHDA, CDR2 SQIVND (reference sequence). The DNA of the CDR3 is TGTGCCAGTAGTATGGGGGGGGGCGAGACCCAGTACTTC. It specifies CASSMGGGETQYF.

The V call is TRBV5-1, the J call TRBJ1-1; no reliable D call. Trimming took off 3 bases at V and 0 bases at J, with 3 bases between the two ends. The CDR3 is 12 residues long. Germline-derived CDR1 and CDR2 are SGHRS and YFSETQ. Here the CDR3 DNA reads TGCGCCAGCAGCTCTATGAACACTGAAGCTTTCTTT. Protein sequence: CASSSMNTEAFF.

The chain links TRBV6-5 to TRBJ2-5, with 8 positions matching TRBD2. V lost 4 bases, J lost 5 bases, and 6 bases stayed unmatched. This CDR3 has 14 residues. From germline, CDR1 is MNHEY and CDR2 SVGAGI. The CDR3 reads CASSSLAEAETQYF. The CDR3, as DNA: TGTGCCAGCAGTTCACTAGCGGAAGCGGAGACCCAGTACTTC.

The rearrangement links TRBV7-9 to TRBJ2-1; no reliable D call. Trimming shortened V by 1 base and J by 6 bases, and 7 bases separated the two germline ends. Germline-derived CDR1 and CDR2 are SEHNR and FQNEAQ (reference sequence). CDR3 length: 13 amino acids. The CDR3 sequence is CASSLGTGNEQFF. The CDR3 DNA reads TGTGCCAGCAGCTTAGGAACGGGCAATGAGCAGTTCTTC.

The chain couples TRBV2 to TRBJ2-1, with 13 bases aligning to TRBD2. The CDR3 spans 16 residues. The trim removed 2 bases at V and 5 bases at J, leaving 3 bases unmatched. The germline gives CDR1 SNHLY, CDR2 FYNNEI. The DNA of the CDR3 is TGTGCCAGCAGTGAATTGGGACTAGCGGGAAACAATGAGCAGTTCTTC. It translates to CASSELGLAGNNEQFF.

The CDR3 spells CASRGLADTQYF. CDR3 nucleotides: TGCGCCAGCAGGGGCCTGGCAGATACGCAGTATTTT. The chain recombines TRBV5-1 with TRBJ2-3; no firm D call. This CDR3 spans 12 amino acids. The V gene's germline CDR1 is SGHRS and CDR2 YFSETQ. Trimming left V 5 bases short and J 4 bases short, with 8 bases between. The whole variable domain, remainder taken from reference TRBV5-1 and TRBJ2-3, is KAGVTQTPRYLIKTRGQQVTLSCSPISGHRSVSWYQQTPGQGLQFLFEYFSETQRNKGNFPGRFSGRQFSNSRSEMNVSTLELGDSALYLCASRGLADTQYFGPGTRLTVL.

The sample holds a few counts of this clone. The gene calls are TRBV3-1 (or the pseudogene TRBV3-2) and TRBJ1-2; D gene unclear. The CDR3 has 13 amino acids. Germline V lookup: CDR1 LGHDT, CDR2 YNNKEL (reference sequence). Trimming removed 3 bases at V and 1 base at J, with 6 bases between. The CDR3 loop is CASSQQVNYGYTF. The CDR3 nucleotides read TGTGCCAGCAGCCAGCAGGTTAACTATGGCTACACCTTC.

CDR3 amino acids: CASERGGNTGELFF. Written as DNA, the CDR3 is TGCGCCAGCGAAAGGGGCGGAAACACCGGGGAGCTGTTTTTT. The chain links TRBV5-1 to TRBJ2-2; D perhaps matches TRBD1 (5 bases). The germline gives CDR1 SGHRS, CDR2 YFSETQ. The CDR3 is 14 amino acids. V gave up 7 bases and J gave up 2 bases, with 12 bases separating them.

The gene calls are TRBV28 and TRBJ2-6, with a tentative D call TRBD1 (6 bases). V was pared by 8 bases and J by 1 base, with 24 bases between. This CDR3 spans 19 amino acids. The germline V gene encodes CDR1 MDHEN and CDR2 SYDVKM. The CDR3 region is CASRGWGRMLGSGANVLTF. The CDR3 nucleotides are TGTGCCAGCCGGGGTTGGGGGCGCATGTTAGGTTCTGGGGCCAACGTCCTGACTTTC.

The V gene is TRBV29-1, the J gene TRBJ2-1, with D perhaps matching TRBD2 (6 bases). V shed 6 bases and J shed 7 bases, with 10 bases lying between them. This CDR3 contains 11 residues. Germline loops: CDR1 SQVTM, CDR2 ANQGSEA. The CDR3 DNA follows: TGCAGCGTGAGCAGCGGGAATGAGCAGTTCTTC. Protein sequence: CSVSSGNEQFF.

CDR3 region: CASSPVVSSPLHF. For the CDR3, the DNA is TGTGCCAGCTCACCTGTCGTGAGTTCACCCCTCCACTTT. The chain couples TRBV18 to TRBJ1-6; D not certain. Germline V gives CDR1 KGHSH, CDR2 LQKENI. Between the trimmed V and J ends, which lost 3 bases and 9 bases, there was a span of 9 bases. This CDR3 is built from 13 residues.

The V call is TRBV6-6, the J call TRBJ1-6; TRBD1 agrees at 8 bases. CDR1 is MNHNY and CDR2 is SVGAGI in the germline V gene (reference sequence). V trimming: 2 bases; J trimming: 10 bases; junction bases outside the gene matches: 7. The CDR3 has 15 residues. In DNA, the CDR3 is TGTGCCAGCAGTTACAGGAGCAGGGGGCAATCACCCCTCCACTTT. As protein: CASSYRSRGQSPLHF.

On this clone itself: Other DNA sequences from this sample encode an identical CDR3 as well. The chain employs TRBV3-1 (or the pseudogene TRBV3-2) and TRBJ1-5, with unresolved D. The CDR3 extends over 14 amino acids. Trimming stripped 1 base from V and 6 bases from J, with 10 bases between. Per the germline V gene, CDR1 is LGHDT and CDR2 is YNNKEL (reference sequence). CDR3 sequence reads: CASSQGALGQPQHF. DNA for the CDR3: TGTGCCAGCAGCCAAGGGGCCTTGGGTCAGCCCCAGCATTTT.

This clone was seen repeatedly, ten times or more. The chain carries TRBV19 and TRBJ2-1, with 7 bases matching TRBD2. Per the germline V gene, CDR1 is LNHDA and CDR2 is SQIVND (reference sequence). The V gene end was trimmed by 3 bases and the J gene end by 0 bases; junction bases not matched to a gene: 2. CDR3 length: 15 amino acids. The CDR3 nucleotides read TGTGCCAGTAGTATCCGCGGGGGCTCCTACAATGAGCAGTTCTTC. Translation gives CASSIRGGSYNEQFF.

This chain joins TRBV7-9 and TRBJ1-6, with no clear D. This CDR3 comprises 17 residues. In germline, CDR1 is SEHNR, CDR2 FQNEAQ (reference sequence). Trimming left V 2 bases short and J 11 bases short, with 22 bases between. The CDR3 region has the DNA TGTGCCAGCAGCTTAATCAGCGGGTTATCCGCGATTCCACCCCTCCACTTT. This encodes CASSLISGLSAIPPLHF.